This TCR beta chain was captured in a study of T-cell memory formation after mild COVID-19 (dated by TCRdb to the early 2020s). Some background on the complete study: Most TCR sequence clusters were specific to one of the two donors. In two donors, T-cell clones that expanded and contracted after mild COVID-19 were followed by sequencing TCRalpha and TCRbeta repertoires longitudinally. The cohort comprised two young, previously healthy adult volunteers, one female and one male.

Spanning cysteine to phenylalanine, the CDR3 consists of 15 amino acids. The DNA shown is the 45-base CDR3, in frame from base 1. V lost 3 bases and J lost 3 bases, and the count of bases not matched to a germline gene is 4. Per the germline V gene, KGHSH is the CDR1 and LQKENI is the CDR2. Results the study describes overall, beyond this receptor: The second-wave clones that peaked on day 37 were not confirmed to be SARS-CoV-2 specific. The study covered only two mild cases, and larger cohorts including severe cases with pre-infection samples were considered necessary. Some responding clones were found in pre-infection memory, which suggests that pre-existing cross-reactive memory T cells took part in the SARS-CoV-2 response. Clones that contracted from day 15 to 85 showed balanced CD4/CD8 phenotypes, whereas a second wave of clones that expanded from day 15 to 37 leaned towards CD4+. Contracting CD4+ clones appeared mostly in the CM and EM memory subsets, whereas CD8+ clones were enriched in EMRA.

Instrument on record: Illumina NovaSeq 6000. TCRalpha and TCRbeta cDNA libraries were built by 5'RACE with constant-segment primers, adding sample barcodes and unique molecular identifiers. Trizol reagent was used to extract RNA from every sample. The libraries were amplified in two PCR steps, and the second step added a second sample barcode and Illumina TruSeq adapters. Sequencing of the libraries was done on an Illumina NovaSeq, producing 2 x 150 bp paired-end reads. The source study handled its data this way. Demultiplexing of reads and collapsing into UMI-guided consensus sequences were performed with migec v1.2.7. Using mixcr v2.1.11, UMI consensuses were aligned to TRA and TRB V and J templates and then assembled into clonotypes. Clonotypes were classified as expanded or contracted when called significant by both edgeR and NoisET, with noise models trained on biological replicates. For edgeR calls, the thresholds were a false discovery rate-adjusted p below 0.01 and a log2 fold-change of 1. As an exploratory analysis of dynamics, max-normalized trajectories of the 1000 most abundant clonotypes were examined by PCA with hierarchical clustering. The CD4 or CD8 phenotype of responding clones was assigned using the separately sequenced CD4+ and CD8+ repertoires. TCRdb reprocessed the public reads (quality trimming at Q25 with fastp, clone calling with MiXCR) and kept in-frame beta chains. Rows with a matching CDR3 protein are joined into one entry that keeps the most common DNA and genes. These V and J calls originate from TCRdb's pipeline instead of the authors' own analysis. Across this sample there are 5,000 or so distinct CDR3 sequences, with 40% to 50% seen only once. The ten top clones hold around 2.5% of the sample.

Ficoll-Paque density gradient centrifugation was used to isolate PBMCs. Based on its abundance in the sample, this clonotype is medium-sized (0.01 to 0.1%). The antigen it recognizes is unknown. The record has no base qualities; no much larger clone is one base away. The chain uses TRBV18 and TRBJ2-1; TRBD2 aligns with 8 central bases. The sample taken for sequencing was PBMCs or a T cell subset sorted from them (not recorded which). The clonotype originates from an adult who had mild COVID-19 (a few samples of this study predate the infection). The sample titles of this study are shuffled in the database, so cell type and time point are left out. The CDR3 corresponds to CASSPPGGLYNEQFF. The DNA is TGTGCCAGCTCACCCCCGGGGGGGCTCTACAATGAGCAGTTCTTC.